This T cell receptor beta chain derives from a study of monozygotic twins with inflammatory bowel disease. Broader study findings: Especially with disease activity, IBD patients had fewer clonotypes in common with others than healthy twins did.

The germline CDR1 and CDR2 sequences are LNHDA and SQIVND (reference sequence). The CDR3 has 14 residues. TCRdb re-called the 5' RACE reads, yielding one record per CDR3 amino acid sequence without DNA. This specimen shows about 300,000 distinct CDR3 sequences; the ten leading clones hold 5.6%. With respect to this clonotype: What it recognizes is unknown.

V gene TRBV19 combines with J gene TRBJ1-5; TCRdb's D call, TRBD1, is unchecked because there is no DNA. The source of this sequence is a human donor with ulcerative colitis or Crohn's disease, or a healthy co-twin of an affected twin (not recorded which). Material: blood. CDR3 amino acids: CASELGPLNQPQHF.